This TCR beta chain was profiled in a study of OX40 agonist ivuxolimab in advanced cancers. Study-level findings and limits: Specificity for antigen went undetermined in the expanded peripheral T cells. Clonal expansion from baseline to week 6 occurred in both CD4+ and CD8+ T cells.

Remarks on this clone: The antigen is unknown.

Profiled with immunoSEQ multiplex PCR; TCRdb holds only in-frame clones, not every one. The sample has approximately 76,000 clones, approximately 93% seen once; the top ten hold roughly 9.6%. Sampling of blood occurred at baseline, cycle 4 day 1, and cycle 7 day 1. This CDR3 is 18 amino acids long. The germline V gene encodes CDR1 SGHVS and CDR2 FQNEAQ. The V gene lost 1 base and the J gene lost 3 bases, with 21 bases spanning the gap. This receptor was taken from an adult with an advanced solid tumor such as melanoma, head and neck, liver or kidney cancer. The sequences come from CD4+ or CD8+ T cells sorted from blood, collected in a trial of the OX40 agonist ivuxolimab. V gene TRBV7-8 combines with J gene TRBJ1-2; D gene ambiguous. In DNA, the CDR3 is TGTGCCAGCAGCTTAGATGTCGCAGGTCCACTTGAAGACTATGGCTACACCTTC. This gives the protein CASSLDVAGPLEDYGYTF.